The rows below give T cell receptor beta chains drawn from one sample of a study of blood T cells in healthy people across ages. TCRdb re-derived calls from the 5' RACE reads in MiXCR, one entry per CDR3 protein. This sample has approximately 1,100,000 distinct CDR3 sequences, with 45% found just once. The sequenced sample was blood. The receptors derive from a woman in her sixties or seventies in good health. The CDR3 runs from the conserved cysteine through the conserved F or W. Each record gives: D gene, clone size, J gene, V gene, CDR3 DNA, CDR3 protein. D genes are given only for firm matches. Size tells how often a clone was seen (once, few, many) or the class of an expanded clone, and some rows leave it out.

.,.,TRBJ2-5,TRBV20-1,TGCAGTGCCATGAGGGGAGCCCAGTACTTC,CSAMRGAQYF
TRBD1,.,TRBJ2-7,TRBV2,TGTGCCAGCAAGCAGTACAGGGGGTTCTACGAGCAGTACTTC,CASKQYRGFYEQYF
.,.,TRBJ1-1,TRBV2,TGTGCCAGCACCGGGGGGGATCAGAACACTGAAGCTTTCTTT,CASTGGDQNTEAFF
TRBD2,.,TRBJ2-5,TRBV7-6,TGTGCCAGCAGCTTCGGGACTAGCGGGAGGGGTGAGCAGTACTTC,CASSFGTSGRGEQYF
.,.,TRBJ1-4,TRBV29-1,TGCAGCGTTGCCCGGGCCGGACGGGCCCAGGAACTGTTTTTT,CSVARAGRAQELFF
TRBD1,few,TRBJ2-2,TRBV25-1,TGTGCCAGCAGTGTGACAGGGGCCGGGGAGCTGTTTTTT,CASSVTGAGELFF
.,.,TRBJ2-1,TRBV15,TGTGCCACCAGCAGAGAACTGGAGGGTGGCTACAATGAGCAGTTCTTC,CATSRELEGGYNEQFF
TRBD1,.,TRBJ1-5,TRBV20-1,TGCAGTGCTAGAGCTTGGACAGGGCGAAGGGGCAATCAGCCCCAGCATTTT,CSARAWTGRRGNQPQHF
.,few,TRBJ1-1,TRBV3-1,TGTGCCAGCAGCGGACACAGTAACACTGAAGCTTTCTTT,CASSGHSNTEAFF
TRBD1,few,TRBJ2-1,TRBV5-1,TGCGCCAGCAGCCCCGGACAGGTAACCTACAATGAGCAGTTCTTC,CASSPGQVTYNEQFF
TRBD1,.,TRBJ2-7,TRBV7-6,TGTGCCAGCAGCTTAGGCCCGGGACAGGCTTACGAGCAGTACTTC,CASSLGPGQAYEQYF
.,.,TRBJ2-1,TRBV7-2,TGTGCCAGCAGCTTATGGGGGGTGGAGCAGTTCTTC,CASSLWGVEQFF
TRBD1,.,TRBJ2-6,TRBV7-9,TGTGCCAGCAGCCCGCCCGTGAGACAGGGAAGCTCTGGGGCCAACGTCCTGACTTTC,CASSPPVRQGSSGANVLTF
.,.,TRBJ2-5,TRBV7-9,TGTGCCAGCAGCTTACTACGAGGACGGCCCCAAGAGACCCAGTACTTC,CASSLLRGRPQETQYF
TRBD1,.,TRBJ2-7,TRBV20-1,TGCAGTGCTCGCCCCGGGACAGGGACCTACGAGCAGTACTTC,CSARPGTGTYEQYF
TRBD2,.,TRBJ2-1,TRBV20-1,TGCAGTGCTCCCCTAGCGGGAGTTTGGAATGAGCAGTTCTTC,CSAPLAGVWNEQFF
TRBD1,few,TRBJ1-2,TRBV5-1,TGCGCCAGCAGCTTAGGACAGGGGAGCATCTATGGCTACACCTTC,CASSLGQGSIYGYTF
TRBD2,few,TRBJ2-1,TRBV20-1,TGCAGTGCTAGAGATTTCGGCGGGCTAGCGGGAGTGGGAGAGCAGTTCTTC,CSARDFGGLAGVGEQFF
TRBD2,.,TRBJ2-7,TRBV4-1,TGCGCCAGCAGCCAAACGGGGGGTGGCTCCTACGAGCAGTACTTC,CASSQTGGGSYEQYF
.,few,TRBJ2-1,TRBV6-2/TRBV6-3,TGTGCCAGCAGTTACGACGGAGTAAACTACGAGCAGTTCTTC,CASSYDGVNYEQFF
.,.,TRBJ1-1,TRBV6-6,TGTGCCAGCAGACAACAGGGTAACACTGAAGCTTTCTTT,CASRQQGNTEAFF
.,.,TRBJ1-2,TRBV4-1,TGCGCCAGCAGCCAAGATTCGGGTTGGCGCAGGGTCTGCGGCTACACCTTC,CASSQDSGWRRVCGYTF
TRBD2,.,TRBJ2-7,TRBV7-2,TGTGCCAGCAGCTTAGTTGGGACTAGCGGGAGTCCCCACGAGCAGTACTTC,CASSLVGTSGSPHEQYF
.,.,TRBJ2-3,TRBV10-3,TGTGCCATCAGTGGGAGGGGTCGCGATACGCAGTATTTT,CAISGRGRDTQYF
.,.,TRBJ2-3,TRBV29-1,TGCAGCGCTACACTCCCTCCGCTTAGCACAGATACGCAGTATTTT,CSATLPPLSTDTQYF
.,.,TRBJ1-2,TRBV20-1,TGCAGTGCTAGAGAGGGGACAACCGCGTATGGCTACACCTTC,CSAREGTTAYGYTF
TRBD2,once,TRBJ2-1,TRBV7-9,TGTGCCAGCAGCGCCATAGCGGGAGTCTACAATGAGCAGTTCTTC,CASSAIAGVYNEQFF
.,few,TRBJ2-5,TRBV11-2,TGTGCCAGCAGCTCAACCGGGTGGGTCCAAGAGACCCAGTACTTC,CASSSTGWVQETQYF
.,.,TRBJ2-7,TRBV5-1,TGCGCCAGCAGCTTTTCCAGGGGACTCCCGTACGAGCAGTACTTC,CASSFSRGLPYEQYF
.,.,TRBJ2-5,TRBV5-6,TGTGCCAGCAGCTCCTTCACACTAGACGACCAGTACAATGAGCAGTACTTC,CASSSFTLDDQYNEQYF
TRBD1,.,TRBJ1-2,TRBV15,TGTGCCACCAGCAGAGGAGGAAACAGGGGTGGCTATGGCTACACCTTC,CATSRGGNRGGYGYTF
.,.,TRBJ2-5,TRBV9,TGCGCCAGCAGCCCCGGGGGACGGTGGCGGTTGTACCAAGAGACCCTGTACTTC,CASSPGGRWRLYQETLYF
TRBD2,few,TRBJ2-5,TRBV5-1,TGCGCCAGCAGCTTGAAAGGACTAGGGGAGACCCAGTACTTC,CASSLKGLGETQYF
TRBD2,.,TRBJ2-1,TRBV6-5,TGTGCCAGCAGCCCCGAGCTAGCGGGAGGGGGTGATGAGCAGTTCTTC,CASSPELAGGGDEQFF
.,.,TRBJ2-5,TRBV4-2,TGTGCCAGCAGCCAAGATGTGTATAAGGTGCAGTACTTC,CASSQDVYKVQYF
TRBD2,few,TRBJ2-5,TRBV29-1,TGCAGCGTTTCACTTATTTTTAGCGGGAGAGAGACCCAGTACTTC,CSVSLIFSGRETQYF
TRBD1,.,TRBJ2-3,TRBV7-9,TGTGCCAGCAGCTTAGTCTTAGGACAGGGGACCACAGATACGCAGTATTTT,CASSLVLGQGTTDTQYF
TRBD2,.,TRBJ2-7,TRBV20-1,TGCAGTGCTAAAAGGAAGACTAGCGGGATCGAGCAGTACTTC,CSAKRKTSGIEQYF
.,.,TRBJ1-4,TRBV20-1,TGCAGTGCTAGAGGGATGGGTGAAAAACTGTTTTTT,CSARGMGEKLFF
TRBD2,.,TRBJ2-2,TRBV7-9,TGTGCCAGCAGCCCCTCTAGCGGGAGGAATTCCGGGGAGCTGTTTTTT,CASSPSSGRNSGELFF
TRBD2,few,TRBJ2-5,TRBV11-2,TGTGCCAGCAGCCCCTATATCGGGGGGAACGAGACCCAGTACTTC,CASSPYIGGNETQYF
.,.,TRBJ2-1,TRBV20-1,TGCAGTGCTAGCAGGGCTTCCTACAATGAGCAGTTCTTC,CSASRASYNEQFF
TRBD2,.,TRBJ2-5,TRBV10-1,TGCGCCAGCAGCTGGGGTCTCGGGGGGCAAGAGACCCAGTACTTC,CASSWGLGGQETQYF
TRBD2,few,TRBJ2-5,TRBV5-1,TGCGCCAGCAGCTTGGCCCCTAGCGGGGTATATCAAGAGACCCAGTACTTC,CASSLAPSGVYQETQYF
.,.,TRBJ1-2,TRBV12-3/TRBV12-4,TGTGCCAGCAGTGTAGACAGGCGTAACTATGGCTACACCTTC,CASSVDRRNYGYTF
.,.,TRBJ2-3,TRBV5-1,TGCGCCAGCAGCTTGGACATCTCAGATACGCAGTATTTT,CASSLDISDTQYF
.,.,TRBJ1-5,TRBV5-5,TGTGCCAGCAGCTTGGTTTCTGGAGTCGACCCCCAGCATTTT,CASSLVSGVDPQHF